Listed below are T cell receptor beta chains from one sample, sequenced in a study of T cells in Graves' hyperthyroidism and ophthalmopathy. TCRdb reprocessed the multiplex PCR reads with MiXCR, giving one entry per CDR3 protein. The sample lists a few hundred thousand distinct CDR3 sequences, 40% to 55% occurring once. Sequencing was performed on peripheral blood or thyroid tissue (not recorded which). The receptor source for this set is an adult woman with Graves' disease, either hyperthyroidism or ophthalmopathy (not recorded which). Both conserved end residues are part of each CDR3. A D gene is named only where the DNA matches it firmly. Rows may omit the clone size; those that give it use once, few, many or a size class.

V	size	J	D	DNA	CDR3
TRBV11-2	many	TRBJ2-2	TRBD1	TGTGCCAGCAGCCATCCCGGACAGGGAACCTCCACCGGGGAGCTGTTTTTT	CASSHPGQGTSTGELFF
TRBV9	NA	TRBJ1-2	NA	TGTGCCAGCTCAGTCCCGGGGGCGATGTCTGGCTACACCTTC	CASSVPGAMSGYTF
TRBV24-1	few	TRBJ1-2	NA	TGTGCCACCAGTGATTTTCCAGGGGACGGCTACACCTTC	CATSDFPGDGYTF
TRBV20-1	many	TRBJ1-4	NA	TGCAGTGCTAGAGATAACCGAGGAGGTGAAAAACTGTTTTTT	CSARDNRGGEKLFF
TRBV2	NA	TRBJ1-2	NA	TGTGCCAGCAGTGGTCGGGGCGGCTATGGCTACACCTTC	CASSGRGGYGYTF
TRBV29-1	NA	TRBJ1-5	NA	TGCAGCGTCGTGGGGGGTCATCAGCCCCAGCATTTT	CSVVGGHQPQHF
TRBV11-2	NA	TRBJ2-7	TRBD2	TGTGCCAGCCAAATTGGGTCTAGCGGGGCCCCCTACGAGCAGTACTTC	CASQIGSSGAPYEQYF
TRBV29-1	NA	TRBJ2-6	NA	TGCAGCGTTGAGACAGGGCTAGGGACTGAAGCTTTC	CSVETGLGTEAF
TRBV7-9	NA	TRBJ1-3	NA	TGTGCCAGCAGCTTCCCAGGGCAGGGGCACTCTGGAAACACCATATATTTT	CASSFPGQGHSGNTIYF
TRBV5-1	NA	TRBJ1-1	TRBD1	TGCGCCAGCAAAGCGGGGAAGGGACAGATGAACACTGAAGCTTTCTTT	CASKAGKGQMNTEAFF
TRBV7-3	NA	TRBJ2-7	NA	TGTGCCAGCAGCTTGGGAGTTCTCCAGGTACTCTACGAGCAGTACTTC	CASSLGVLQVLYEQYF
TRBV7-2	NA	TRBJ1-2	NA	TGTGCCAGCAGCGGACAGTCTAACTATGGCTACACCTTC	CASSGQSNYGYTF
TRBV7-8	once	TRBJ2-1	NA	TGTGCCAGCAGCTTAGGGCCCTACAATGAGCAGTTCTTC	CASSLGPYNEQFF
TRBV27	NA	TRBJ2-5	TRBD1	TGTGCCAGCAGTTCCTACAGGGGCCAAGAGACCCAGTACTTC	CASSSYRGQETQYF
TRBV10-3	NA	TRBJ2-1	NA	TGTGCCATCAGTGATGGACTTGAGCAGTTCTTC	CAISDGLEQFF
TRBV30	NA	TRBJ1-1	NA	TGTGCCTGGAAGCCCTTGGTGAACACTGAAGCTTTCTTT	CAWKPLVNTEAFF
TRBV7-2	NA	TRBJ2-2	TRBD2	TGTGCCTGCGCGGGAGTAGCGGGAGGAGGAGAGCTGTTTTTT	CACAGVAGGGELFF
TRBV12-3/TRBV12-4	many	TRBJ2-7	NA	TGTGCCAGCAGTTCAATTTGGGTCGGGCAGTACTTC	CASSSIWVGQYF
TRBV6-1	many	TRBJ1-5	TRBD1	TGTGCCAGCAGGGAAACAGGGGGTTATCAGCCCCAGCATTTT	CASRETGGYQPQHF